This TCR beta chain derives from a study of T cells in Graves' hyperthyroidism and ophthalmopathy. About the research overall: Blood from the periphery was taken at initial diagnosis, before any treatment.

RNA transcripts provided the source from which TCR beta CDR3 regions were amplified. First-round RT-PCR targeting the TCR CDR3 was performed with the HTBI primer set. Each CDR3 protein is one row after TCRdb ran MiXCR on the multiplex PCR reads. The profile shows more than 500,000 distinct CDR3 sequences, about 17% of them singletons. Stable disease denoted Graves' hyperthyroidism without ophthalmopathy progression within 18 months. The germline gives CDR1 LGHNA, CDR2 YNFKEQ. Germline trimming cut 6 bases from V and 10 bases from J; bases unmatched to any gene: 10. This CDR3 spans 14 amino acids. The chain employs TRBV4-2 and TRBJ2-1; 9 nucleotides agree with TRBD2. The specimen was blood. The sequence was obtained from a woman younger than 45 with Graves' hyperthyroidism. The CDR3 sequence is CASRFSGSSGEQFF. CDR3 coding DNA: TGTGCCAGCAGATTTAGCGGGAGTTCCGGGGAGCAGTTCTTC.